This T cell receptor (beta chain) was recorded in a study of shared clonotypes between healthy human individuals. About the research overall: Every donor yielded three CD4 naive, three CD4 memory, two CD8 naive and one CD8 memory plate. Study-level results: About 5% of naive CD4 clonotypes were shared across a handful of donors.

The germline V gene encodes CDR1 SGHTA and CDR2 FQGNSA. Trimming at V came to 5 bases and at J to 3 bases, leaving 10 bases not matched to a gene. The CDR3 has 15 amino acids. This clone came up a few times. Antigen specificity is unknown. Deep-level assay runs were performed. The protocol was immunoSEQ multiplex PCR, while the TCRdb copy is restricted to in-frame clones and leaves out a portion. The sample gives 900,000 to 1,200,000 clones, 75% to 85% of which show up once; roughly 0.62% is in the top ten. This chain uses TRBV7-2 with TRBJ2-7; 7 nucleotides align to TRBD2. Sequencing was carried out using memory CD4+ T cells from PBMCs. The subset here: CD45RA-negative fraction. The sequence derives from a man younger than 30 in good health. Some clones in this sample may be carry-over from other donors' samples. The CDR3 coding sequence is TGTGCCAGCAGCCTTCGGGGGGAATTTCGCTACGAGCAGTACTTC. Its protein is CASSLRGEFRYEQYF.